This TCR beta chain appears in the sequencing data of a study of blood T cell repertoires in COVID-19. Study-wide context: The United States, Italy and Spain supplied acute and convalescent COVID-19 samples. The cDNA or gDNA used as material had been derived from T cells, B-cell-depleted T cells, or PBMCs.

Under the authors' procedure: Amplification with reference gene primers provided the estimates of nucleated cell counts. TCRdb's copy holds only in-frame clones and misses some; the assay was immunoSEQ multiplex PCR. For V, J and clone size, that table is used; D and trimming come from the DNA. The repertoire holds about 45,000 clones, with 85% to 90% as singletons. J lost 3 bases, V lost 7 bases, and 7 bases had no gene match. Looked up from germline, CDR1 is MNHNY and CDR2 is SVGAGI (reference sequence). CDR3 length: 14 residues. The genes are TRBV6-6 and TRBJ2-7, with 9 bases lining up with TRBD1. The sequence came from a human donor in a cohort sampled during active COVID-19. Sequenced material: peripheral blood. CDR3 nucleotide sequence: TGTGCCAGCAAACTGGCGGGACAGGGCTACGAGCAGTACTTC. Its protein is CASKLAGQGYEQYF.